This T cell receptor (beta chain) was documented in a study of identical twins. Trimming cost V 1 base and J 4 bases; bases outside gene matches: 4. The CDR3 extends over 14 amino acids. CDR1 LGHNA and CDR2 YSLEER come from the germline V gene. TCRdb called the 5' RACE reads again in MiXCR, with one record for every CDR3 protein. This table holds hundreds of thousands of distinct CDR3 sequences, around a sixth found once. The sample also formed part of further work on T cells expressing NK-cell markers.

The sequence was obtained from a woman between 18 and 29 years old in good health. The genes are TRBV4-3 and TRBJ2-7; TRBD1 matches 7 bases. The material sequenced was PBMCs. The CDR3 region has the DNA TGCGCCAGCAGCCAAGTGTTACAGGGGTACGAGCAGTACTTC. It specifies CASSQVLQGYEQYF.